This TCR beta chain came from a study of early T cells in non-severe SARS-CoV-2 infection. About the study: Investigators sequenced bulk RNA drawn from unsorted whole blood, and chains remained unpaired.

Concerning this clonotype: Its antigen remains unknown.

The CDR3 covers 15 residues. Trimming shortened V by 0 bases and J by 8 bases, and 17 bases separated the two germline ends. Germline CDR1 is SGDLS and CDR2 is YYNGEE. Study-wide results and limits: Clonotype matching in VDJdb favored anti-spike CD8 responses and did not capture private and CD4 specificities.

As part of library construction, unique molecular identifiers were attached to individual cDNA molecules. Each CDR3 protein gets one entry after TCRdb re-called the 5' RACE reads with MiXCR. Of about 77,000 distinct CDR3 sequences in the sample, 4.5% to 6% are singletons; the top ten hold 6.5% to 8%. V usage is TRBV9 and J usage is TRBJ1-2; D remains ambiguous. Sequenced material: whole blood, taken at baseline. This receptor was obtained from an adult who was a healthcare worker with PCR-confirmed SARS-CoV-2 infection or an uninfected control (not recorded which). CDR3 loop: CASSVDGGGSHGYTF. The CDR3 DNA sequence: TGTGCCAGCAGCGTAGACGGAGGAGGAAGTCACGGCTACACCTTC.